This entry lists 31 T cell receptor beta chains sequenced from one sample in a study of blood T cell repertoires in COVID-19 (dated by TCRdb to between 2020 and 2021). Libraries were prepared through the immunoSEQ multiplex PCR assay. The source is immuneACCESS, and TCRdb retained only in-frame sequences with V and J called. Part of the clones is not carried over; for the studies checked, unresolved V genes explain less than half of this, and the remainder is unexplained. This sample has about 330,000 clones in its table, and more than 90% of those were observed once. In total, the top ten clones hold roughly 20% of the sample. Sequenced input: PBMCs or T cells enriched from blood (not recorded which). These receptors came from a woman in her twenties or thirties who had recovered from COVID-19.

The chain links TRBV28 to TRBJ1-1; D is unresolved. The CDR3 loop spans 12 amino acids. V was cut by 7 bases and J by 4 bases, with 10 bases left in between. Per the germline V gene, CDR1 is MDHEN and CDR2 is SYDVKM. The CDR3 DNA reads TGTGCCAGCACCTCCACGGTCACTGAAGCTTTCTTT. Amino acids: CASTSTVTEAFF.

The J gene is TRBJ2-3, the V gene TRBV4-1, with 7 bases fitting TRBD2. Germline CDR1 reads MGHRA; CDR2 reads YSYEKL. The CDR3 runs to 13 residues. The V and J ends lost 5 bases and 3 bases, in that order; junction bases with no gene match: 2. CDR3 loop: CASSGGDTDTQYF. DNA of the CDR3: TGCGCCAGCAGCGGGGGGGATACAGATACGCAGTATTTT.

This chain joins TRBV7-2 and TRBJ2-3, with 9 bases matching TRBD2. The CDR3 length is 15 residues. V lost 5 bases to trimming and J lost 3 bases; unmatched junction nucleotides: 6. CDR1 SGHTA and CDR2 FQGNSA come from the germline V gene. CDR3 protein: CASSPTSGWTDTQYF. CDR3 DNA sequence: TGTGCCAGCAGCCCGACTAGCGGCTGGACAGATACGCAGTATTTT.

The CDR3, as DNA: TGTGCCAGCAGGATCCTCGGCGGGGAGGGCTACACCTTC. Protein product: CASRILGGEGYTF. The chain has TRBV28 and TRBJ1-2; D unresolved. Trimming shortened V by 6 bases and J by 8 bases, and 16 bases separated the two germline ends. CDR1 is MDHEN, CDR2 SYDVKM, per germline. This CDR3 spans 13 amino acids.

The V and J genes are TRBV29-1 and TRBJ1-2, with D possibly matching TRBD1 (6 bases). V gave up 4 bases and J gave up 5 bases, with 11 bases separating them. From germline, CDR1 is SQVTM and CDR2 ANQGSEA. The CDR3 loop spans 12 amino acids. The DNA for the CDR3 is TGCAGCGTTGCTGGGACAAGATATGGCTACACCTTC. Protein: CSVAGTRYGYTF.

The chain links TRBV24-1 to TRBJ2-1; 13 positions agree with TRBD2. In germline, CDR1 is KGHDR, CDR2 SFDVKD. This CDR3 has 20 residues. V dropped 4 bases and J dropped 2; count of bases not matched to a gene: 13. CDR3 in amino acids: CATSDPGTSGALGAYNEQFF. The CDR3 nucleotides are TGTGCCACCAGTGACCCCGGGACTAGCGGGGCCCTGGGAGCCTACAATGAGCAGTTCTTC.

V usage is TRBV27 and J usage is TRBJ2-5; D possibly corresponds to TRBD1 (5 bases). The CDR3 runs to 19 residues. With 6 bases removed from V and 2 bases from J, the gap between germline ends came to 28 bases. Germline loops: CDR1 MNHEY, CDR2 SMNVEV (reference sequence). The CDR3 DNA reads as TGTGCCAGCAGCTCCGGCCGAGTTACAGGAGCTAAACTTCAAGAGACCCAGTACTTC. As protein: CASSSGRVTGAKLQETQYF.

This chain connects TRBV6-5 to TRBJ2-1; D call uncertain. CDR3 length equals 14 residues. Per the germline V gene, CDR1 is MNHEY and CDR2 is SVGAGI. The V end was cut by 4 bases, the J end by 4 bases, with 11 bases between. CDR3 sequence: CASSSRPEYNEQFF. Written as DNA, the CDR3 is TGTGCCAGCAGTTCACGACCGGAGTACAATGAGCAGTTCTTC.

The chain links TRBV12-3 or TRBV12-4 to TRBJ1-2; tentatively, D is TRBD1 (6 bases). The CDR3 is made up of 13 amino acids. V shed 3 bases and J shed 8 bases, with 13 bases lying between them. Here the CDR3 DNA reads TGTGCCAGCAGTTTGAGTCAGGGGTGGGGCTACACCTTC. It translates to CASSLSQGWGYTF.

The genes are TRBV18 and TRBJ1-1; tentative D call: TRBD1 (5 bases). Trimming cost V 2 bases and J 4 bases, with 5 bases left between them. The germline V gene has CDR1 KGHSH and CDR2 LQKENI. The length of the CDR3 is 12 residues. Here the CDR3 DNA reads TGTGCCAGCTCACCAGGGGCCACTGAAGCTTTCTTT. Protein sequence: CASSPGATEAFF.

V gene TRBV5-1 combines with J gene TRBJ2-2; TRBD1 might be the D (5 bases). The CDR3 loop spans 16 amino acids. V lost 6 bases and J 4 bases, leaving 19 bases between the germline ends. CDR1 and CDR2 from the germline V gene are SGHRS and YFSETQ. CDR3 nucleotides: TGCGCCAGCAAACCGACAGTAACGCGAGGCACCGGGGAGCTGTTTTTT. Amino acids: CASKPTVTRGTGELFF.

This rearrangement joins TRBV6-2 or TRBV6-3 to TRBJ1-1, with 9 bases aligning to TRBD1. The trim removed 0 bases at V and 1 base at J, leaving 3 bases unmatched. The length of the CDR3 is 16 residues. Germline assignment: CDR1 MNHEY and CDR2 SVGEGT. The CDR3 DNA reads TGTGCCAGCAGTTACTCTGGACAGGGGCCGAACACTGAAGCTTTCTTT. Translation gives CASSYSGQGPNTEAFF.

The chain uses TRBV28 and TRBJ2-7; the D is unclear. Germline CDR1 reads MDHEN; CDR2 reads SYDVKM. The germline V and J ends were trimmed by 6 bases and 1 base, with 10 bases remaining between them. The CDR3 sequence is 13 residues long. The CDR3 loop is CASRQTGSYEQYF. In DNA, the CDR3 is TGTGCCAGCAGGCAGACTGGTTCCTACGAGCAGTACTTC.

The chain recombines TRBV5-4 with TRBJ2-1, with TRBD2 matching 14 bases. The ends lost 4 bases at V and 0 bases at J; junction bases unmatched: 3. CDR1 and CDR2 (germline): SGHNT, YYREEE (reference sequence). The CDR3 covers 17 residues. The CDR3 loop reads CASSPGTSGSSYNEQFF. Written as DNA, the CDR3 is TGTGCCAGCAGCCCAGGGACTAGCGGGAGCTCCTACAATGAGCAGTTCTTC.

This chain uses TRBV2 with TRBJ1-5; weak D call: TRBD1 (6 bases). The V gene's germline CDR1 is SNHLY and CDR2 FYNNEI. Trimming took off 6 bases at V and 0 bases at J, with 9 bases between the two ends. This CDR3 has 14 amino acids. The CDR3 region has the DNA TGTGCCAGCAGGCGGGGGGCTAGCAATCAGCCCCAGCATTTT. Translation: CASRRGASNQPQHF.

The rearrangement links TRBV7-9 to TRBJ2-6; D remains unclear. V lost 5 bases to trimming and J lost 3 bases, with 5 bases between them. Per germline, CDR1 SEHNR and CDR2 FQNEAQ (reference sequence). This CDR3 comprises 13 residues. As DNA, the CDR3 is TGTGCCAGCAGCCGCGATGGGGCCAACGTCCTGACTTTC. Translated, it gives CASSRDGANVLTF.

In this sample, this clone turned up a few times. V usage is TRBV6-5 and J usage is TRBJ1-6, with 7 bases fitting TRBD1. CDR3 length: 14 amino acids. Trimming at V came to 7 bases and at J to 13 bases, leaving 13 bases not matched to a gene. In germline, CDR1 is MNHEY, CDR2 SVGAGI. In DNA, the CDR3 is TGTGCCAGCACCGAGGGACAGCAGGTCGGTCCCCTCCACTTT. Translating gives CASTEGQQVGPLHF.

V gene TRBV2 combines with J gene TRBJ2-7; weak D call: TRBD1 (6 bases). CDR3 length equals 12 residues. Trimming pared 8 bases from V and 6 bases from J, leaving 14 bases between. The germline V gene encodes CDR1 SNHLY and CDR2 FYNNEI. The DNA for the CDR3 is TGTGCCAGCGGGGGCACGGAGAGCGAGCAGTACTTC. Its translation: CASGGTESEQYF.

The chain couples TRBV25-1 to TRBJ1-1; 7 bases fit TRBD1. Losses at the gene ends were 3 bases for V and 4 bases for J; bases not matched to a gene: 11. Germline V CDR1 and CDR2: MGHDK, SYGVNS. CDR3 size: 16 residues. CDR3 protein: CASSDSTGDWGTEAFF. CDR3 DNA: TGTGCCAGCAGTGACTCAACAGGGGATTGGGGCACTGAAGCTTTCTTT.

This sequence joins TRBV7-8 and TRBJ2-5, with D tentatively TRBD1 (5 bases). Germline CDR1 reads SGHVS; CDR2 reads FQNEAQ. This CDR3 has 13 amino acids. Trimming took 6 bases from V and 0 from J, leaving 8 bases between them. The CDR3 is CASSTGYQETQYF. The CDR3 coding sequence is TGTGCCAGCAGTACAGGATACCAAGAGACCCAGTACTTC.

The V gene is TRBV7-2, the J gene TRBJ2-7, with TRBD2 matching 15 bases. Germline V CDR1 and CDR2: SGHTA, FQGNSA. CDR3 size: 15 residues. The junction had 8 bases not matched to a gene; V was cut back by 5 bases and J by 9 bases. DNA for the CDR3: TGTGCCAGCAGCACCCAAGGGACTAGCGGGAGGCCGCAGTACTTC. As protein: CASSTQGTSGRPQYF. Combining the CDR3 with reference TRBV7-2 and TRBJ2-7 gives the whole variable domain GAGVSQSPSNKVTEKGKDVELRCDPISGHTALYWYRQSLGQGLEFLIYFQGNSAPDKSGLPSDRFSAERTGGSVSTLTIQRTQQEDSAVYLCASSTQGTSGRPQYFGPGTRLTVT.

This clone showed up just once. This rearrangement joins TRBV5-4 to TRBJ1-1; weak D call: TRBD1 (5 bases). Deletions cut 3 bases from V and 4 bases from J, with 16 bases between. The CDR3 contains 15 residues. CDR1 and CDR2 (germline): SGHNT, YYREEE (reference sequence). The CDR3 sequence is CASSSEGREGTEAFF. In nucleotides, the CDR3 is TGTGCCAGCAGCTCAGAGGGCAGGGAGGGCACTGAAGCTTTCTTT. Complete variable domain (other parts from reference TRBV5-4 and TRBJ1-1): ETGVTQSPTHLIKTRGQQVTLRCSSQSGHNTVSWYQQALGQGPQFIFQYYREEENGRGNFPPRFSGLQFPNYSSELNVNALELDDSALYLCASSSEGREGTEAFFGQGTRLTVV.

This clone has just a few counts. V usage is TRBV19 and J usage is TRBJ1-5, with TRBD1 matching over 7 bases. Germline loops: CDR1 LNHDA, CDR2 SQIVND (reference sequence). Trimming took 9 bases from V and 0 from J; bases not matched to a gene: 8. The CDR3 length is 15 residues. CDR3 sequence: CASGGQPFSNQPQHF. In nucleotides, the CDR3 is TGTGCCAGCGGGGGACAGCCCTTTAGCAATCAGCCCCAGCATTTT.

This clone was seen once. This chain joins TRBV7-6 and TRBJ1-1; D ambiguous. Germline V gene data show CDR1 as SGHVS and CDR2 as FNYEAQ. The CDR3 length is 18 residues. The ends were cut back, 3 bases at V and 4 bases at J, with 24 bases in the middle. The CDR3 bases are TGTGCCAGCAGCTTCACCCTCGGGCGAGAGTTCGCGGGCACTGAAGCTTTCTTT. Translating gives CASSFTLGREFAGTEAFF.

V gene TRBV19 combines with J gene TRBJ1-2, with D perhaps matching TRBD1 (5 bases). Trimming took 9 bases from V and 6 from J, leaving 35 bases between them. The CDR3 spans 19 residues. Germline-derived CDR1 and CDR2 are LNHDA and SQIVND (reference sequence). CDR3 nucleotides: TGTGCCAGCGCCCAGGGCTTCCACAACTCGGAATTCTTTGGGGATGGCTACACCTTC. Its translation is CASAQGFHNSEFFGDGYTF.

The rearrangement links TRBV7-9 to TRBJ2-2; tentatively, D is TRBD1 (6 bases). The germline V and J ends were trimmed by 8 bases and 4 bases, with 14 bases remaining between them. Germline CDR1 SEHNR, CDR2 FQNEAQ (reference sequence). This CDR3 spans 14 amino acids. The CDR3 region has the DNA TGTGCCAGCCAGGTGGTCAGGGGCACCGGGGAGCTGTTTTTT. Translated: CASQVVRGTGELFF.

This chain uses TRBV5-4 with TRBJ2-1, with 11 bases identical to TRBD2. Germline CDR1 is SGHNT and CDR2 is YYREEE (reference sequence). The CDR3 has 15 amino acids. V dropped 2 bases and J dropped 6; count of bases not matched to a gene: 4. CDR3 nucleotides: TGTGCCAGCAGCTTCACTAGCGGGGGCCCCAATGAGCAGTTCTTC. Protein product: CASSFTSGGPNEQFF. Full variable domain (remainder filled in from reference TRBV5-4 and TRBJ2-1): ETGVTQSPTHLIKTRGQQVTLRCSSQSGHNTVSWYQQALGQGPQFIFQYYREEENGRGNFPPRFSGLQFPNYSSELNVNALELDDSALYLCASSFTSGGPNEQFFGPGTRLTVL.

CDR3 coding DNA: TGTGCCAGCAGCTTAGAGGGAGGAAGGTCTGGGGCCAACGTCCTGACTTTC. Its protein is CASSLEGGRSGANVLTF. The rearrangement links TRBV7-3 to TRBJ2-6, with D perhaps matching TRBD2 (6 bases). The CDR3 is 17 amino acids. Germline V CDR1 and CDR2: SGHTA, FQGTGA. Trimming cost V 2 bases and J 1 base, with 12 bases left between them.

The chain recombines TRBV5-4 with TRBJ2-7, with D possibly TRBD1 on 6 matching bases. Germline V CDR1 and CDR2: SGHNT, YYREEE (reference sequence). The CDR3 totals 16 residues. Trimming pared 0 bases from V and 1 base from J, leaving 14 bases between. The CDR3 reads CASSLDGRGRSYEQYF. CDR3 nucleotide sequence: TGTGCCAGCAGCTTGGATGGCAGGGGTAGGTCCTACGAGCAGTACTTC. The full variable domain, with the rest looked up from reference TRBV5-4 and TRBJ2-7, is ETGVTQSPTHLIKTRGQQVTLRCSSQSGHNTVSWYQQALGQGPQFIFQYYREEENGRGNFPPRFSGLQFPNYSSELNVNALELDDSALYLCASSLDGRGRSYEQYFGPGTRLTVT.

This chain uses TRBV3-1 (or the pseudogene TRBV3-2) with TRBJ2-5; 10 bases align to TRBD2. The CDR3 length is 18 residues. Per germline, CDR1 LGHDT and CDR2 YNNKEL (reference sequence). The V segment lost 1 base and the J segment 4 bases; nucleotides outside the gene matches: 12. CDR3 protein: CASSQVTSGGAAVETQYF. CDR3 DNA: TGTGCCAGCAGCCAAGTAACGAGCGGGGGGGCCGCTGTAGAGACCCAGTACTTC.

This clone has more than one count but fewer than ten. The CDR3 nucleotides are TGTGCCAGCAGCCTGGACAGAGCCTACGAGCAGTACTTC. Translation: CASSLDRAYEQYF. The chain couples TRBV6-2 or TRBV6-3 to TRBJ2-7; TRBD1 is a possible D gene (6 bases). This CDR3 has 13 residues. V was cut by 6 bases and J by 2 bases, with 11 bases left in between. From germline, CDR1 is MNHEY and CDR2 SVGEGT.